A single TCR beta chain is shown here with its context. Unique molecular identifiers, one per molecule, were present on every TCR cDNA molecule. TCRdb analysed the 5' RACE reads with MiXCR anew, one entry per CDR3 protein. This table holds fewer than 7,000 distinct CDR3 sequences, 7.5% to 9.5% found once. The sample is drawn from a study of spatial heterogeneity in lung cancer. The time point denotes: sample taken at primary tumor resection. The approximately 70 donors had untreated early-stage non-small cell lung cancer. Whole RNA obtained from tumor, nontumor lung or frozen PBMC underwent sequencing without sorting. The CDR3 has 14 residues. Trimming shortened V by 5 bases and J by 4 bases, and 11 bases separated the two germline ends. Germline CDR1 and CDR2: SGHAT and FQNNGV.

This sample comprised normal lung tissue next to the tumor, obtained at surgery. The sequence was collected from a female donor with early-stage non-small cell lung cancer. The chain couples TRBV11-2 to TRBJ1-4; a possible D gene is TRBD1 (6 bases). Here the CDR3 DNA reads TGTGCCAGCAGCCGTGACAGGAGTAATGAAAAACTGTTTTTT. Amino acids: CASSRDRSNEKLFF.